The source of this T cell receptor beta chain is a study of cytomegalovirus exposure and HLA in healthy donors. This CDR3 has 18 amino acids. Trimming at V came to 2 bases and at J to 0 bases, leaving 8 bases not matched to a gene. Germline V CDR1 and CDR2: ENHRY, SYGVKD. Study-level points and caveats: A later analysis reportedly identified an Asian-associated ancestry cluster as carrying fewer N-insertions than the 666-donor mean. The study listed 164 cytomegalovirus-associated TCR beta chains.

A multiplex PCR was run with 60 Vbeta primers and 13 Jbeta primers. Some clones are missing from TCRdb's copy, which holds only in-frame ones; the method was immunoSEQ multiplex PCR. This table holds under 200,000 clones, roughly 73% found once. With respect to this clone: Antigen unknown.

The specimen was PBMCs. This TCR came from a female donor in good health and CMV-seronegative. V and J are TRBV10-3 and TRBJ2-1; 9 positions agree with TRBD1. The DNA of the CDR3 is TGTGCCATCAGTGAGGTCGGACAGGGGAGGGTCTCCTACAATGAGCAGTTCTTC. Amino acid sequence: CAISEVGQGRVSYNEQFF.